Detailed here is one T cell receptor (beta chain). Its specific antigen is unknown. There are no base qualities to consult, and no much larger clone falls within one base. This specimen comes from a study of cytomegalovirus exposure and HLA in healthy donors (dated by TCRdb to 2016 to 2017). General notes on the study: In an earlier analysis of around 540 of the donors, 276 Gb of sequence data and 90 million to 130 million unique TCR beta sequences from about 190 million T cells were reported. The aim of the study was to test whether cataloging public T cell receptors could identify signatures of past pathogen exposure. All discovery cohort repertoires had been generated using a single sequencing platform. An early release covering about 600 HLA-typed donors comprised approximately 290 gigabases of sequencing data and 85 million to 100 million unique TCR sequences. A separate validation cohort of roughly 130 different subjects was used in addition to the 666-subject first cohort. To decide whether each TCR beta V gene segment behaved as functional or pseudogenic, an earlier analysis of fewer than 750 of the donors relied on high-throughput TCR beta sequencing. Rather than drawing on any new phenotypic data, the later analysis identified candidate immune exposures from TCR beta sequences and the way those sequences occurred across donors. A later genetic analysis used genome-wide SNP genotypes for about 60% of the 666 donors, treating that subset as a discovery cohort. Donor age, sex, ethnicity and CMV serostatus were compiled alongside the repertoire data. Among about 370 genotyped donors of the cohort, an average of roughly 230,000 unique TCR beta nucleotide sequences was sequenced per donor, of which about 19% were non-productive. HLA typing covered class I and class II loci at four-digit resolution. Four or five DR-DQ haplotypes were handled as single units for association and clustering, since linkage in the cohort was strong. The T cell repertoires of 666 subjects were profiled by immunosequencing and related to cytomegalovirus serostatus. The genetic ancestry cluster associated with self-reported Caucasian donors included roughly four fifths of the roughly 380 genotyped donors. A later analysis re-analyzed previously published TCR beta repertoires from approximately 700 donors and added high-resolution HLA genotyping to study TCR occurrence patterns. Typing coverage varied by locus: about 620-630 donors for A, B, C, DRB1 and DQB1; approximately 500 for DQA1; around 570 for DPA1; 450 to 480 for DPB1. To predict cytomegalovirus infection status, the study brought together high-throughput TCR immunosequencing, statistical association of individual TCRs with disease status, and machine learning. Study-wide findings and limitations: Only TCR beta chains were sequenced in this cohort, and the absence of alpha or paired-chain data limited detectable features. In vitro tests confirmed that three of the cytomegalovirus-associated TCR beta chains recognize cytomegalovirus antigens. Presence/absence analyses assumed roughly uniform sequencing depth across donors, an assumption that may not hold. CMV serostatus was the only immune exposure information available for the cohort. In a later analysis, several top co-occurrence clusters were reported to appear linked to parvovirus B19, influenza, CMV and Epstein-Barr virus. Because HLA typing was unavailable for some donors at each locus, only the typed subset was used in association tests. Across donors, most TCR sequences were observed very rarely, whereas some public TCRs were present in many individuals. Because counts were too low, 15 to 20 rarely observed V segments, including chromosome 9 orphons, were left out of the earlier analysis of some 640 of the donors. In a later analysis, the rate of TCR association differed among HLA loci, with DRB1 alleles having the most associated TCRs and HLA-C alleles having the fewest. A later analysis found that most CMV-associated TCR beta chains appeared HLA-restricted, with HLA associations seemingly driven largely by CMV exposure. A later analysis associated approximately 17,000 TCR beta sequences with specific HLA alleles at a false discovery rate of 0.05. Correlated functional status among segregating V segments might be attributable to linkage disequilibrium, but an unknown experimental factor could not be ruled out. Compared with equally common non-associated chains, HLA-associated TCR beta chains in a later analysis were more clonally expanded and had lower generation probabilities. Compared with the roughly 670-donor mean, donors in an Asian-associated ancestry cluster had fewer N-insertions in productive TCRs, according to a later genetic analysis. In the study, around 160 TCR beta chains were listed as associated with cytomegalovirus. An earlier analysis of roughly 570 of the donors showed that most TCR beta V segments appeared in productive rearrangements either about 87% or about 30% of the time, which broadly matched IMGT annotations. Some IMGT-functional V segments, including TRBV6-2 and TRBV6-3, could not be told apart with the 87-base-pair reads, so those segments were excluded. The authors suggested that the approach could potentially be generalized to other disease states and immunological phenotypes. Cytomegalovirus status was reported to be diagnosed by the classifier with high specificity and sensitivity in both the original and validation cohorts. A later genetic analysis associated a missense DCLRE1C variant with V-gene and J-gene trimming of TCR beta chains, and an independent cohort replicated the association. When HLA alleles, especially DR and DQ, strongly co-occurred, attributing TCR associations to individual alleles was difficult. A group of highly shared sequence variants was considered likely to be a technical artifact of the sequencing pipeline. A further reported finding was that TCR beta sequences accurately predicted the HLA-A and HLA-B alleles for most subjects in the first cohort.

Library construction relied on the immunoSEQ multiplex PCR assay. A mixture of 60 forward primers for TCR Vbeta segments and 13 reverse primers for TCR Jbeta segments was used in the multiplex PCR. The CDR3 region of rearranged TCR beta genes was amplified from genomic DNA by a multiplex PCR assay. The amplified TCR beta libraries were sequenced on the Illumina HiSeq System as 87-base-pair reads. The authors' pipeline ran thus. In a later analysis, tens of millions of unique TCR beta chains were counted across the approximately 620 repertoires, and some 10 million of these chains were shared by at least two donors. A nearest-neighbor algorithm error-corrected the raw reads and collapsed the reads into unique sequences, merging closely related sequences to remove PCR and sequencing errors. To assign V, D and J gene segments, CDR3 sequences were aligned to IMGT reference sequences. Each retained sequence needed at least a six-nucleotide match to both a V gene segment and a J gene segment. Rearrangements were classified as productive when the CDR3 lacked stop codons and remained in frame with V and J, and all other rearrangements were classified as non-productive. Following IMGT convention, CDR3 was defined as the stretch from the second conserved V-encoded cysteine to the conserved J-encoded phenylalanine. Sequences without an unambiguous match to a single V gene segment were excluded from the earlier analysis of approximately 560 of the donors. An earlier analysis of fewer than 750 of the donors classified V segments as functional when productive rearrangements were above 56.7% and as segregating when the standard deviation between donors was above 5%. To diagnose cytomegalovirus status from the catalog of TCR beta chain sequences, a statistical classification framework was built. In a later analysis, TCR nucleotide sequences were compared against IMGT/GENE-DB human TR gene sequences so that V and J genes could be assigned. The TCRdist pipeline was used in a later analysis to assign CDR3 sequences and most-parsimonious VDJ recombination scenarios. In a later analysis, each TCR beta chain was defined by its CDR3 amino acid sequence together with its V-gene family, and reads without a unique V-gene family were excluded. To address suspected cross-contamination and a sequencing artifact, a later analysis removed under 600 highly shared, low-generation-probability nucleotide sequences. For each public chain, a later analysis derived a clonal expansion index from normalized ranks of inferred template counts within each repertoire. Generation probabilities in a later analysis came from a VDJ recombination model fitted to out-of-frame rearrangements, and those results were checked against IGoR. A later analysis scored TCR-TCR, TCR-HLA and TCR-CMV co-occurrence with hypergeometric tests, applying a repertoire-size bias correction to TCR pairs. False discovery rates were estimated in a later analysis by permuting HLA or CMV assignments 20 times. In a later analysis, co-occurring TCRs were grouped with DBSCAN, and TCRdist sequence similarity was added when clustering was performed within HLA-allele-positive subsets. Repertoires with fewer than 30,000 or more than 120,000 public chains were left out of co-occurrence clustering, as were roughly five repertoires with anomalous nucleotide sharing. TCRdb carries this immuneACCESS record with in-frame sequences only. Its versions omit some clonotypes, under half of them owing to an unresolved V gene in the studies checked, with the rest unexplained. Clone size and the V and J calls come from that table; the DNA yielded D and trimming. The sample yields 110,000 or so clones; 75% to 85% were counted once. The ten most abundant clones make up approximately 2% of the sample.

The cohort consisted of fewer than 700 healthy bone marrow donors. At the time of sampling, all cohort members were nominally healthy, though unrecorded immune exposures were likely present. The donor tested CMV seronegative, placing the donor among the 350 or so seronegative members of the cohort. Every donor gave a peripheral blood sample, and the peripheral blood mononuclear cells from that sample were used for TCR beta sequencing. Genomic DNA extraction from the blood cell samples was performed with the Qiagen DNeasy Blood Extraction Kit. Taken from the germline V gene (reference sequence), the CDR1 and CDR2 loops are MNHEY and SMNVEV. For this chain, trimming is 5 bases at the V end and 2 bases at the J end, and the number of junction bases without a gene match is 6. The cysteine opens and the phenylalanine closes a CDR3 of 15 amino acids. The DNA shown is the 45-base CDR3, in frame from base 1.

In this chain, TRBV27 is recombined with TRBJ2-5; 9 middle bases align to TRBD1. Sequencing was carried out using PBMCs. This TCR was recovered from a man in his thirties or forties in good health and CMV-seronegative. The sequence in DNA is TGTGCCAGCAGTACATATGGACAGGGGCAAGAGACCCAGTACTTC. Translated, it reads CASSTYGQGQETQYF.